One and the same sample provided the 23 T cell receptor beta chains below, sequenced in a study of PD-L1 blockade in urothelial cancer. Time point: peripheral blood 6 weeks after treatment start. Measured with immunoSEQ multiplex PCR; TCRdb has only the in-frame clones, and not every one. The data hold about 36,000 clones, with roughly 82% observed a single time. Specimen: PBMCs, collected around atezolizumab (anti-PD-L1) treatment. These receptors all come from a man between 40 and 49 years old with urothelial cancer.

The CDR3 here is CASSSQGAKNIQYF. The CDR3 DNA follows: TGTGCCAGCAGCTCCCAGGGGGCTAAAAACATTCAGTACTTC. V usage is TRBV7-8 and J usage is TRBJ2-4; 8 nucleotides align to TRBD1. CDR1 SGHVS and CDR2 FQNEAQ come from the germline V gene. The CDR3 runs to 14 residues. V trimming: 4 bases; J trimming: 4 bases; junction bases outside the gene matches: 3.

CDR3 sequence: CASSLKEATDTQYF. CDR3 nucleotide sequence: TGTGCCAGCAGTTTGAAAGAGGCTACAGATACGCAGTATTTT. The rearrangement uses TRBV28 and TRBJ2-3; no clear D gene. The ends were cut back, 3 bases at V and 3 bases at J, with 10 bases in the middle. The CDR3 sequence is 14 residues long. Germline loops: CDR1 MDHEN, CDR2 SYDVKM.

The chain couples TRBV6-1 to TRBJ1-1; 8 bases match TRBD1. The junction had 2 bases not matched to a gene; V was cut back by 4 bases and J by 1 base. This CDR3 comprises 14 residues. CDR1 and CDR2 (germline): MNHNS, SASEGT. The CDR3 nucleotides read TGTGCCAGCAGTGGACAGGGGTCGAACACTGAAGCTTTCTTT. This translates into CASSGQGSNTEAFF.

There are a few counts of this clone. The genes are TRBV4-2 and TRBJ1-2; D is possibly TRBD1 (6 bases). The CDR3 consists of 16 residues. The V and J ends lost 0 bases and 3 bases respectively, with 14 bases between them. Germline CDR1 LGHNA, CDR2 YNFKEQ. CDR3 bases: TGTGCCAGCAGCCAAGATATCGCGGGGGGCCACTATGGCTACACCTTC. This encodes CASSQDIAGGHYGYTF.

J is TRBJ2-3 and V is TRBV11-2, with D maybe TRBD2 (5 bases). The germline V gene has CDR1 SGHAT and CDR2 FQNNGV. The CDR3 runs to 15 residues. The ends were cut back, 1 base at V and 4 bases at J, with 12 bases in the middle. CDR3 sequence: CASSLVGGSADTQYF. Here the CDR3 DNA reads TGTGCCAGCAGCTTAGTAGGCGGGTCGGCAGATACGCAGTATTTT.

This clone was seen only once. The rearrangement joins TRBV6-5 to TRBJ2-3; 8 positions match TRBD2. After removal of 0 bases from V and 5 bases from J, the junction contained 7 bases not matched to a gene. The CDR3 contains 16 residues. Germline-derived CDR1 and CDR2 are MNHEY and SVGAGI. The CDR3 protein is CASSYSLAGTGDTQYF. DNA of the CDR3: TGTGCCAGCAGTTACTCATTAGCGGGGACGGGAGATACGCAGTATTTT.

The chain uses TRBV7-8 and TRBJ1-2, with D tentatively TRBD1 (5 bases). CDR3 length equals 15 residues. Trimming pared 3 bases from V and 0 bases from J, leaving 11 bases between. The germline CDR1 and CDR2 sequences are SGHVS and FQNEAQ. Here the CDR3 reads CASSFADRTNYGYTF. Written as DNA, the CDR3 is TGTGCCAGCAGCTTTGCCGACAGAACTAACTATGGCTACACCTTC.

CDR3 bases: TGTGCCAGCAGTGGACAGGGTTCCAAAAACATTCAGTACTTC. Protein sequence: CASSGQGSKNIQYF. The rearrangement joins TRBV27 to TRBJ2-4, with 8 bases matching TRBD1. Germline CDR1 MNHEY, CDR2 SMNVEV (reference sequence). The CDR3 loop spans 14 amino acids. Trimming removed 5 bases from V and 2 bases from J; junction bases left unmatched: 2.

CDR3 bases: TGTGCCAGCAGCTATGCCGGGACAGTGTACCAAGAGACCCAGTACTTC. It encodes CASSYAGTVYQETQYF. The chain links TRBV7-8 to TRBJ2-5, with 7 bases identical to TRBD1. In germline, CDR1 is SGHVS, CDR2 FQNEAQ. Trimming cost V 4 bases and J 0 bases; bases outside gene matches: 8. The CDR3 is 16 amino acids.

V is TRBV6-1 and J is TRBJ1-4; D is unresolved. V lost 6 bases to trimming and J lost 4 bases, with 12 bases between them. The length of the CDR3 is 14 residues. Per germline, CDR1 MNHNS and CDR2 SASEGT. The CDR3 nucleotides are TGTGCCAGCAGCGGACGGAGGCGTAATGAAAAACTGTTTTTT. Its protein product is CASSGRRRNEKLFF.

This chain joins TRBV30 and TRBJ2-2, with 9 bases lining up with TRBD2. Trimming cost V 0 bases and J 1 base; bases outside gene matches: 0. The V gene's germline CDR1 is GTSNPN and CDR2 SVGIG (reference sequence). This CDR3 is 15 amino acids long. This chain's CDR3 is CAWSVSGGNTGELFF. In nucleotides, the CDR3 is TGTGCCTGGAGTGTTAGCGGGGGGAACACCGGGGAGCTGTTTTTT.

This chain links TRBV30 with TRBJ2-1; possible D gene TRBD2, 5 bases. The CDR3 runs to 13 residues. CDR1 is GTSNPN, CDR2 SVGIG, per germline (reference sequence). Trimming removed 6 bases from V and 9 bases from J, with 18 bases in between. CDR3: CACASGNFGEQFF. Here the CDR3 DNA reads TGTGCCTGCGCCTCGGGGAATTTCGGTGAGCAGTTCTTC.

The V call is TRBV28, the J call TRBJ1-1; no definite D call. Germline V gene sequence: CDR1 MDHEN, CDR2 SYDVKM. The CDR3 loop spans 13 amino acids. The V end was cut by 2 bases, the J end by 9 bases, with 13 bases between. The CDR3 bases are TGTGCCAGCAGTTTAGGGGAGGGTCGGAAAGCTTTCTTT. Protein: CASSLGEGRKAFF.

This clone was counted once. The CDR3 reads CASRPLLLEVDTQYF. The CDR3 DNA follows: TGTGCCAGCCGGCCTCTCCTCCTAGAGGTAGATACGCAGTATTTT. The V and J genes are TRBV6-5 and TRBJ2-3; D is uncertain. The CDR3 totals 15 residues. In germline, CDR1 is MNHEY, CDR2 SVGAGI. The V gene lost 8 bases and the J gene lost 5 bases, with 20 bases spanning the gap.

This clone has just one count. The gene calls are TRBV29-1 and TRBJ2-3; TRBD1 is a possible D gene (6 bases). This CDR3 has 15 residues. V was clipped by 7 bases and J by 2 bases, with 19 bases between them. CDR1 and CDR2 from the germline V gene are SQVTM and ANQGSEA. CDR3 amino acids: CSGRGHRVATDTQYF. The DNA for the CDR3 is TGCAGCGGGCGTGGGCACAGGGTTGCCACAGATACGCAGTATTTT.

This clone was counted only a few times. For the CDR3, the DNA is TGTGCCAGCAGTTTATCTGCGGGGACAGGGCGTCGGTGGCGCAATCAGCCCCAGCATTTT. Translated, it gives CASSLSAGTGRRWRNQPQHF. The chain uses TRBV28 and TRBJ1-5, with 9 bases lining up with TRBD1. The CDR3 runs 20 residues. Germline assignment: CDR1 MDHEN and CDR2 SYDVKM. V shed 1 base, J shed 2 bases, and the junction held 15 bases outside the gene matches.

The chain recombines TRBV28 with TRBJ2-1; D unresolved. Germline loops: CDR1 MDHEN, CDR2 SYDVKM. The CDR3 runs to 13 residues. The V gene lost 5 bases and the J gene lost 7 bases, with 12 bases spanning the gap. The CDR3 coding sequence is TGTGCCAGCAGTCCCCCCCCCGGGAATGAGCAGTTCTTC. Encoded protein: CASSPPPGNEQFF.

This clone was seen only once. The chain links TRBV7-9 to TRBJ2-7; 7 positions agree with TRBD2. The germline CDR1 and CDR2 sequences are SEHNR and FQNEAQ (reference sequence). Trimming cost V 2 bases and J 4 bases; bases outside gene matches: 2. CDR3 size: 13 residues. CDR3 region: CASSLSGTYEQYF. The CDR3 coding sequence is TGTGCCAGCAGCTTAAGCGGGACTTACGAGCAGTACTTC.

The chain links TRBV6-4 to TRBJ1-1; TRBD1 is a possible D gene (5 bases). Trimming removed 0 bases from V and 9 bases from J, with 14 bases in between. This CDR3 has 14 residues. The germline V gene encodes CDR1 MRHNA and CDR2 SNTAGT. The CDR3 spells CASSDSGLGSQAFF. DNA of the CDR3: TGTGCCAGCAGTGACTCGGGGCTGGGCTCTCAAGCTTTCTTT.

In this sample, this clone turned up a few times. This chain uses TRBV7-2 with TRBJ1-1; a possible D gene is TRBD1 (5 bases). This CDR3 contains 13 residues. The V end was cut by 5 bases, the J end by 4 bases, with 11 bases between. CDR1 SGHTA and CDR2 FQGNSA come from the germline V gene. The CDR3 DNA reads TGTGCCAGCAGCCCAGCGGGGGGCACTGAAGCTTTCTTT. Its protein is CASSPAGGTEAFF.

This clone was seen a few times. This CDR3 is also generated by other DNA sequences in the sample. The rearrangement links TRBV27 to TRBJ1-5, with a possible D match to TRBD1 (5 bases). The CDR3 contains 13 residues. V was cut by 6 bases and J by 4 bases, with 10 bases left in between. The germline V gene has CDR1 MNHEY and CDR2 SMNVEV (reference sequence). CDR3 DNA sequence: TGTGCCAGCAGAGGGCAGGGAAATCAGCCCCAGCATTTT. Its protein is CASRGQGNQPQHF.

J is TRBJ2-3 and V is TRBV30; 10 bases map to TRBD2. V was clipped by 1 base and J by 5 bases; unmatched bases: 18. Germline CDR1 GTSNPN, CDR2 SVGIG (reference sequence). The CDR3 covers 19 residues. CDR3 DNA: TGTGCCTGGAGTGGAGCGGGAGGGCCAAGTCGTAGTTCTGAAGATACGCAGTATTTT. Translating gives CAWSGAGGPSRSSEDTQYF.

A few counts support this clone. This chain links TRBV11-2 with TRBJ1-2, with D unresolved. The germline V gene encodes CDR1 SGHAT and CDR2 FQNNGV. V lost 4 bases and J 6 bases, leaving 21 bases between the germline ends. CDR3 length equals 16 residues. CDR3 loop: CASSSIRGPGRNGYTF. CDR3 nucleotides: TGTGCCAGCAGCTCCATTAGAGGCCCGGGGAGGAATGGCTACACCTTC.